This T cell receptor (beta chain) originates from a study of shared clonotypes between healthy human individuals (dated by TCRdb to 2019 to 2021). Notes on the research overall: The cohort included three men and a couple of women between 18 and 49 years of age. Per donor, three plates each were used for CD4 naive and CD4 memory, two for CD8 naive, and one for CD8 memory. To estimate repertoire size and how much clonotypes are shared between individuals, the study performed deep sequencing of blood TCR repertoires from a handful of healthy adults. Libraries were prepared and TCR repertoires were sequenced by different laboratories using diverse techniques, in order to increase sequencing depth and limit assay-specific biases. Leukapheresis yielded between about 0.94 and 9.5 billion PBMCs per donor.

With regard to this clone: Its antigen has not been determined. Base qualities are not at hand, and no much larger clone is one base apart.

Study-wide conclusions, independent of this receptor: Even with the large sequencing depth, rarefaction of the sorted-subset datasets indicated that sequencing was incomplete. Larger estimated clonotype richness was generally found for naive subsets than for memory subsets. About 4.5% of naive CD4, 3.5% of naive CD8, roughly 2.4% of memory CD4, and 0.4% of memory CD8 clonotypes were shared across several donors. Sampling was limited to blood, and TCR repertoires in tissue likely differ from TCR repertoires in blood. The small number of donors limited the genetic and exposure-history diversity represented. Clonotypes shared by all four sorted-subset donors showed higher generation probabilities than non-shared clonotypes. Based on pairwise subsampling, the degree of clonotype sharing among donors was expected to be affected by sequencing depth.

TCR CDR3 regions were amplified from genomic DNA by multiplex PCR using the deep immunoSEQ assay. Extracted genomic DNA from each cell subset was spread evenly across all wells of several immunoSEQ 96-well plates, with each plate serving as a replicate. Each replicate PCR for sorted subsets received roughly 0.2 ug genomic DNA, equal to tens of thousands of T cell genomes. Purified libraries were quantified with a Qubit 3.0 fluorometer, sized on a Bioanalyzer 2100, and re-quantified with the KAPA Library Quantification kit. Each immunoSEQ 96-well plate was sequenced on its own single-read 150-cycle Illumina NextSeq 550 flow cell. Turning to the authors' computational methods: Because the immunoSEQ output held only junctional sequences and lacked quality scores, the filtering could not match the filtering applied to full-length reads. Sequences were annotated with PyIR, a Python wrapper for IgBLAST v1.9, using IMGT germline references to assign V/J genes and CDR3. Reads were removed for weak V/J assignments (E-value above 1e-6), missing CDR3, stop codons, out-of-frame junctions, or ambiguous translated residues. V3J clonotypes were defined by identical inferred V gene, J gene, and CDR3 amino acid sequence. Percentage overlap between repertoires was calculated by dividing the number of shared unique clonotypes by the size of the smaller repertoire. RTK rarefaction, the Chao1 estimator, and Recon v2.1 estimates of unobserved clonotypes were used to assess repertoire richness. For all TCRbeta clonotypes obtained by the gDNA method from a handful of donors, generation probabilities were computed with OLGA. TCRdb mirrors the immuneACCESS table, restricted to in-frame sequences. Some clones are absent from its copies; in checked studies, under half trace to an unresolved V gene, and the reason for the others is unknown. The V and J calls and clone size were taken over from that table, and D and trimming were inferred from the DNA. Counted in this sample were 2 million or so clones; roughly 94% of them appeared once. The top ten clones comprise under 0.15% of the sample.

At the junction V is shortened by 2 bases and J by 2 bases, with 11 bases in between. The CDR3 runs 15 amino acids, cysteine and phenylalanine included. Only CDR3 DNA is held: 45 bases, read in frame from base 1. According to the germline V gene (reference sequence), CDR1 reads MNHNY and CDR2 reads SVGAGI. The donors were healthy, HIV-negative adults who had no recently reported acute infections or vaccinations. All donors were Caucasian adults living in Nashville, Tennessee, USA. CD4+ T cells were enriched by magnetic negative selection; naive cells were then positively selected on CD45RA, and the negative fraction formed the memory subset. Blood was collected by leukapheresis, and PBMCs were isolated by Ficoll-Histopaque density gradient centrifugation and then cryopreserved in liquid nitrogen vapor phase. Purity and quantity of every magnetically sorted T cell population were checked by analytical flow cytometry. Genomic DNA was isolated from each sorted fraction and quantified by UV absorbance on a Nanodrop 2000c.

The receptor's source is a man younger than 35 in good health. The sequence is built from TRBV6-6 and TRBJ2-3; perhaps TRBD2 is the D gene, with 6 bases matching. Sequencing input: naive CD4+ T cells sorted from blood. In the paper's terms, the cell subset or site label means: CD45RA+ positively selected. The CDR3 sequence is CASSYGGANTDTQYF. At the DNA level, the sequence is TGTGCCAGCAGTTACGGAGGGGCGAACACAGATACGCAGTATTTT.